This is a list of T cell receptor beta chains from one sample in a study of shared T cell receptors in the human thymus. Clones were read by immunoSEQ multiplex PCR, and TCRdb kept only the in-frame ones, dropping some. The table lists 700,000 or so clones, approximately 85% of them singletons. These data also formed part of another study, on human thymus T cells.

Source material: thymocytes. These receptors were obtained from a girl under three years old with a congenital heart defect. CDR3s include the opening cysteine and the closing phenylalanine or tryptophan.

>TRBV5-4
CASSLSEVDTQYF
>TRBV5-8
CASGTGTKNGYTF
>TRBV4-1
CASSQDFSPPSVRGEKLFF
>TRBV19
CASSLPIDRHYTDTQYF
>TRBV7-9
CASSEGTGDMNTEAFF
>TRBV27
CASSNRVERALNTEAFF
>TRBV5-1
CASSPGQEAFF
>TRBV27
CASSLGAGQATTSTNEKLFF
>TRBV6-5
CASSYISGGTYNEQFF
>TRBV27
CASSPVYHSSEQYF
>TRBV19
CASSSDRGHSGNTIYF
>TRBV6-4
CASSRGGQYNEQFF
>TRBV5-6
CASSLVGPRTGSLNEQFF
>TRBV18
CASSPIIQTTHSPNSYEQYF
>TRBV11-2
CASSRGGKPNYGYTF
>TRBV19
CASSIVGTEGRSYGYTF
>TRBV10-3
CAISGTAGGPGKTQYF
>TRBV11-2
CASSLEGGGSLLRQFF
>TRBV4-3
CASSQVAVRQGNEQFF
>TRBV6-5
CASSFSGQGNSPLHF
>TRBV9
CATNRGGTSTDTQYF
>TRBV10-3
CAISGTGSGTGELFF
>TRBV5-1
CASSWRDSQETQYF
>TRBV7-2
CASSLGQGGMNTEAFF
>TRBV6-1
CASRDTNYQPQHF
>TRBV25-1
CASSDSPPQGNYGYTF
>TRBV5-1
CASRLGLRGTSSNSPLHF
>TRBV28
CASSLGWGTPSSYNEQFF
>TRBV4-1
CASSQQGEKWGYTF
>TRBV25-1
CASSEASQGYGYTF
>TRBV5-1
CASSELNGFYGYTF
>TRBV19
CASSIGQGEEKLFF
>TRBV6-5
CASSEMETQYF
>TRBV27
CASSLRPGTGSSGANVLTF
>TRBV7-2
CASSLRWGDRGPNTEAFF
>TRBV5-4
CASSAQAVNTEAFF
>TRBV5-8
CASSRAGGASREKLFF
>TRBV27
CASSLSGVPYNEQFF
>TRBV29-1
CSVDQIEESYTF
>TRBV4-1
CASSQDEGQGLSTDTQYF
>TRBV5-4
CASSRDRGTGYTF
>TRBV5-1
CATHADRGFDNEQFF
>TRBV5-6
CASSLAGGHWGYTEAFF
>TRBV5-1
CASSLLPGSTYNEQFF
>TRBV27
CASRKKLVNEQFF
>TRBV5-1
CASSLASGGLYNEQFF
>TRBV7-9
CASSPPRGVYYEQYF
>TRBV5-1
CASSHPGQGPTSGGAIGETQYF
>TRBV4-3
CASSQRTGIDYEQYF
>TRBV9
CASSVGRGHPKRYTF
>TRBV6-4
CASSTQGSSGELFF
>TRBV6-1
CASSERYGTAYNSPLHF
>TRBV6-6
CASSSEVAASNQPQHF
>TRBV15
CATSSGRVRGYTF
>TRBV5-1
CASSPELPGVAFF
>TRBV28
CASSYPVQGRNSPLHF